What follows is one T cell receptor beta chain and its context. Antigen: not known. Sequenced by immunoSEQ multiplex PCR; TCRdb stores in-frame clones only, minus some. The top ten clones hold roughly 5.3% of a sample with roughly 48,000 clones, 89% of them seen once. Germline V lookup: CDR1 SGDLS, CDR2 YYNGEE. This CDR3 spans 16 amino acids. Trimming took 0 bases from V and 5 from J; bases not matched to a gene: 4. The sample is drawn from a study of T cell responses to AZD1222 COVID-19 vaccine. General study findings and limits: No repertoire was sampled before or during the peak T cell response, only after it.

This clonotype originated in an adult who received the AZD1222 COVID-19 vaccine. The sample was peripheral blood, taken 28 days after the second AZD1222 dose. V gene TRBV9 combines with J gene TRBJ1-4, with TRBD1 matching 10 bases. The CDR3 spells CASSVALDRGNEKLFF. CDR3 DNA: TGTGCCAGCAGCGTAGCCCTGGACAGGGGGAATGAAAAACTGTTTTTT.